One and the same sample provided the 12 T cell receptor beta chains below, sequenced in a study of shared clonotypes between healthy human individuals. Profiled with immunoSEQ multiplex PCR; TCRdb holds only in-frame clones, not every one. Among about 590,000 clones, 95% to 96% were seen once, and the ten largest hold about 0.11%. Naive CD8 cells were CD45RO-negative, positively selected for CCR7, excluding terminally differentiated effector memory CD45RA+ cells. What was sequenced was naive CD8+ T cells sorted from blood. The receptors come from a young woman in good health.

This clone is a singleton in its sample. The J gene is TRBJ2-1, the V gene TRBV19; no reliable D call. This CDR3 has 14 residues. CDR1 is LNHDA and CDR2 is SQIVND in the germline V gene (reference sequence). The V gene lost 5 bases and the J gene lost 0 bases, with 8 bases spanning the gap. CDR3 DNA: TGTGCCAGTAGTTGGAGAACCTCCTACAATGAGCAGTTCTTC. It yields the protein CASSWRTSYNEQFF.

This chain links TRBV25-1 with TRBJ2-5; weak D call: TRBD1 (6 bases). V lost 11 bases and J lost 2, with 12 bases in between. This CDR3 comprises 12 residues. Looked up from germline, CDR1 is MGHDK and CDR2 is SYGVNS. The CDR3 nucleotides read TGTGCCGCTACAGGACAGCAAGAGACCCAGTACTTC. Its translation is CAATGQQETQYF.

The chain links TRBV9 to TRBJ2-3; TRBD1 matches at 7 bases. With V trimmed by 3 bases and J by 4 bases, 2 bases remained unmatched. CDR1 is SGDLS, CDR2 YYNGEE, per germline. The CDR3 consists of 13 residues. The CDR3 region is CASSDDRADTQYF. The DNA for the CDR3 is TGTGCCAGCAGCGACGACAGGGCAGATACGCAGTATTTT.

CDR3 sequence (DNA): TGCGCCAGCAGCCAAGGGGGACTAGCGGGGTCCGAAGAGACCCAGTACTTC. Amino acids: CASSQGGLAGSEETQYF. The V gene is TRBV4-1, the J gene TRBJ2-5; 13 bases are a match to TRBD2. With 1 base clipped from V and 3 bases from J, the junction kept 5 bases outside the gene matches. This CDR3 is built from 17 residues. CDR1 is MGHRA, CDR2 YSYEKL, per germline.

The chain has TRBV27 and TRBJ2-2; D gene ambiguous. Germline CDR1 reads MNHEY; CDR2 reads SMNVEV (reference sequence). The ends were cut back, 7 bases at V and 5 bases at J, with 17 bases in the middle. The CDR3 is made up of 15 amino acids. The CDR3 here is CASTTIPTRTGELFF. The CDR3 coding sequence is TGTGCCAGCACTACAATCCCCACACGAACCGGGGAGCTGTTTTTT.

The chain is built from TRBV9 and TRBJ2-5; D is unclear. V lost 5 bases and J lost 3, with 11 bases in between. The germline V gene has CDR1 SGDLS and CDR2 YYNGEE. This CDR3 contains 13 residues. The CDR3 spells CASRSQGEETQYF. Written as DNA, the CDR3 is TGTGCCAGCAGGAGCCAAGGAGAAGAGACCCAGTACTTC. The whole variable domain, filled in from reference TRBV9 and TRBJ2-5, reads DSGVTQTPKHLITATGQRVTLRCSPRSGDLSVYWYQQSLDQGLQFLIQYYNGEERAKGNILERFSAQQFPDLHSELNLSSLELGDSALYFCASRSQGEETQYFGPGTRLLVL.

J is TRBJ1-4 and V is TRBV2; 7 bases line up with TRBD1. V lost 0 bases and J lost 8; bases outside the gene matches: 15. Germline CDR1 is SNHLY and CDR2 is FYNNEI. CDR3 length: 18 amino acids. The chain's CDR3 is CASSEADDREEDFEKLFF. The CDR3 bases are TGTGCCAGCAGTGAAGCGGACGACAGGGAGGAAGACTTCGAAAAACTGTTTTTT.

The chain links TRBV5-6 to TRBJ2-5, with D tentatively TRBD2 (6 bases). This CDR3 has 13 residues. The germline V gene has CDR1 SGHDT and CDR2 YYEEEE. Between the trimmed V and J ends, which lost 4 bases and 5 bases, there was a span of 12 bases. This chain's CDR3 is CASSLPSDETQYF. CDR3 in DNA: TGTGCCAGCAGCCTCCCTAGCGATGAGACCCAGTACTTC.

The chain recombines TRBV30 with TRBJ2-1; D unclear. Germline assignment: CDR1 GTSNPN and CDR2 SVGIG (reference sequence). This CDR3 is built from 13 residues. In nucleotides, the CDR3 is TGTTCCCATCGCCCCCGCTCCTACAATGAGCAGTTCTTC. It yields the protein CSHRPRSYNEQFF. The whole variable domain, remainder taken from reference TRBV30 and TRBJ2-1, is SQTIHQWPATLVQPVGSPLSLECTVEGTSNPNLYWYRQAAGRGLQLLFYSVGIGQISSEVPQNLSASRPQDRQFILSSKKLLLSDSGFYLCSHRPRSYNEQFFGPGTRLTVL.

The CDR3 here is CASSSEDRYEQYF. The CDR3, as DNA: TGTGCCAGCAGTTCCGAGGACAGATACGAGCAGTACTTC. This chain links TRBV28 with TRBJ2-7, with D perhaps TRBD1 (6 bases). Looked up from germline, CDR1 is MDHEN and CDR2 is SYDVKM. The CDR3 runs 13 residues. Deletions cut 4 bases from V and 4 bases from J, with 11 bases between.

The rearrangement uses TRBV7-9 and TRBJ2-3; D remains ambiguous. V was shortened by 5 bases and J by 3 bases, with 21 bases between the two germline ends. This CDR3 region has 17 residues. Germline CDR1 SEHNR, CDR2 FQNEAQ (reference sequence). The CDR3 spells CASSQEGPGDGTDTQYF. Here the CDR3 DNA reads TGTGCCAGCAGCCAAGAAGGGCCGGGTGACGGGACAGATACGCAGTATTTT.

CDR3: CASRPPRGGGIEFF. Here the CDR3 DNA reads TGTGCAAGTCGCCCACCCCGAGGGGGAGGAATTGAGTTCTTC. The rearrangement uses TRBV12-2 and TRBJ2-1. TRBV12-2 is a pseudogene. The CDR3 is 14 residues long.